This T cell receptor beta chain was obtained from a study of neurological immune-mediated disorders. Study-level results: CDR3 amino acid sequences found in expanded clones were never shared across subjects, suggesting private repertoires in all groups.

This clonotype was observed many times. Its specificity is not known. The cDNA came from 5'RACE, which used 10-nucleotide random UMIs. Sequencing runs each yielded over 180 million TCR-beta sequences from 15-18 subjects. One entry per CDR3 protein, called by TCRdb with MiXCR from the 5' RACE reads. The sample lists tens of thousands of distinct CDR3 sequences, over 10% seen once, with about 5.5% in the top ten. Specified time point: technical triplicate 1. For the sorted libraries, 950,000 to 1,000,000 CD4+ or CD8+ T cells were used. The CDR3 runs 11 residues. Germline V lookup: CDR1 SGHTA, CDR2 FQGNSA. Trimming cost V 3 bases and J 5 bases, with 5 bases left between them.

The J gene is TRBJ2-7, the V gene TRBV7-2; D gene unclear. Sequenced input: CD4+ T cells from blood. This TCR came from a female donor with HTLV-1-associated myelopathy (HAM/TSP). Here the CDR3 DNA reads TGTGCCAGCAGCTTTCTTAACGAGCAGTACTTC. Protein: CASSFLNEQYF.